These 21 T cell receptor beta chains were all obtained from the same sample, sequenced in a study of T cell responses to AZD1222 COVID-19 vaccine. The protocol was immunoSEQ multiplex PCR, while the TCRdb copy is restricted to in-frame clones and leaves out a portion. Of approximately 120,000 clones listed, 70% to 90% are singletons. Sequenced here: peripheral blood, sampled on day 0 of AZD1222 vaccination. The receptors originated from an adult in good health.

V gene TRBV3-1 (or the pseudogene TRBV3-2) combines with J gene TRBJ1-2; D remains unclear. Trimming removed 1 base at V and 6 bases at J, with 15 bases between. CDR1 is LGHDT, CDR2 YNNKEL, per germline (reference sequence). The CDR3 has 15 amino acids. CDR3 residues: CASSQVVQAINGYTF. CDR3 in DNA: TGTGCCAGCAGCCAAGTGGTCCAGGCGATAAATGGCTACACCTTC.

The J gene is TRBJ2-3, the V gene TRBV2, with TRBD2 as a possible D gene (5 bases). Germline values: CDR1 SNHLY, CDR2 FYNNEI. Trimming removed 11 bases at V and 0 bases at J, with 24 bases between. The CDR3 runs to 17 residues. The CDR3, as DNA: TGTGCCGTAGCCCGCCCTTGGGAGCGGACTAGCACAGATACGCAGTATTTT. It is translated as CAVARPWERTSTDTQYF. The full variable domain, completed using reference TRBV2 and TRBJ2-3, is EPEVTQTPSHQVTQMGQEVILRCVPISNHLYFYWYRQILGQKVEFLVSFYNNEISEKSEIFDDQFSVERPDGSNFTLKIRSTKLEDSAMYFCAVARPWERTSTDTQYFGPGTRLTVL.

The chain uses TRBV11-2 and TRBJ2-3; TRBD2 might be the D (6 bases). Germline V CDR1 and CDR2: SGHAT, FQNNGV. The V gene lost 8 bases and the J gene lost 8 bases, with 17 bases spanning the gap. This CDR3 is built from 13 residues. The CDR3 DNA follows: TGTGCCAGCGGAGCGGGTAGCCCGGGTACGCAGTATTTT. As protein: CASGAGSPGTQYF.

This rearrangement joins TRBV11-3 to TRBJ2-3; 10 bases fit TRBD2. Germline CDR1 SGHNT, CDR2 YENEEA. The CDR3 contains 16 residues. V was clipped by 6 bases and J by 4 bases; unmatched bases: 10. CDR3 nucleotide sequence: TGTGCCAGCAGTTCCCGTGGCAGCGGGGGGGCAGATACGCAGTATTTT. It is translated as CASSSRGSGGADTQYF.

The J gene is TRBJ2-2, the V gene TRBV6-2 or TRBV6-3; D is ambiguous. The germline V and J ends were trimmed by 2 bases and 1 base, with 8 bases remaining between them. There are 15 residues in the CDR3. Per germline, CDR1 MNHEY and CDR2 SVGEGT. The CDR3 sequence: CASSYKRWNTGELFF. CDR3 bases: TGTGCCAGCAGTTACAAGCGCTGGAACACCGGGGAGCTGTTTTTT.

The chain employs TRBV12-3 or TRBV12-4 and TRBJ1-2; D might be TRBD1 (5 bases). CDR3 length equals 12 residues. Between the trimmed V and J ends, which lost 3 bases and 4 bases, there was a span of 6 bases. The CDR3 sequence: CASSFGTYGYTF. DNA for the CDR3: TGTGCCAGCAGTTTTGGGACCTATGGCTACACCTTC.

This clone was observed a single time. The chain is built from TRBV2 and TRBJ1-3, with TRBD1 identical over 7 bases. Germline CDR1 is SNHLY and CDR2 is FYNNEI. The CDR3 covers 16 residues. Losses at the gene ends were 10 bases for V and 3 bases for J; bases not matched to a gene: 15. The CDR3 spells CAILTRGGGYGNTIYF. The CDR3 DNA sequence: TGTGCCATCCTAACCAGAGGGGGCGGATATGGAAACACCATATATTTT.

The genes are TRBV11-1 and TRBJ2-3; 10 bases are shared with TRBD2. Germline values: CDR1 SGHAT, CDR2 FQDESV (reference sequence). The CDR3 has 15 amino acids. After removal of 6 bases from V and 4 bases from J, the junction contained 7 bases not matched to a gene. This chain's CDR3 is CASRLAGSSADTQYF. DNA for the CDR3: TGTGCCAGCAGACTAGCGGGGAGTTCGGCAGATACGCAGTATTTT.

J is TRBJ1-4 and V is TRBV5-4; D may be TRBD1 (5 bases). This CDR3 has 14 amino acids. CDR1 SGHNT and CDR2 YYREEE come from the germline V gene (reference sequence). V was cut by 4 bases and J by 5 bases, with 12 bases left in between. CDR3 in DNA: TGTGCCAGCAGCATTGGGACGAGAAATGAAAAACTGTTTTTT. Translated: CASSIGTRNEKLFF.

The rearrangement links TRBV19 to TRBJ2-1; tentatively, D is TRBD2 (6 bases). V was trimmed by 5 bases and J by 7 bases, leaving 12 bases between them. The CDR3 consists of 13 residues. Germline lookup yields CDR1 LNHDA and CDR2 SQIVND (reference sequence). The CDR3 sequence is CASSETRENEQFF. CDR3 DNA sequence: TGTGCCAGTAGTGAGACTAGAGAGAATGAGCAGTTCTTC. The full variable domain, completed using reference TRBV19 and TRBJ2-1, is DGGITQSPKYLFRKEGQNVTLSCEQNLNHDAMYWYRQDPGQGLRLIYYSQIVNDFQKGDIAEGYSVSREKKESFPLTVTSAQKNPTAFYLCASSETRENEQFFGPGTRLTVL.

The rearrangement joins TRBV7-3 to TRBJ2-1, with D possibly TRBD1 on 5 matching bases. CDR1 is SGHTA and CDR2 is FQGTGA in the germline V gene. This CDR3 spans 15 amino acids. The germline V and J ends were trimmed by 2 bases and 3 bases, with 11 bases remaining between them. CDR3 residues: CASSLRPGFYNEQFF. CDR3 in DNA: TGTGCCAGCAGCTTACGTCCAGGGTTCTACAATGAGCAGTTCTTC.

The CDR3 here is CASSLGRLANYGYTF. In nucleotides, the CDR3 is TGTGCCAGCAGTTTAGGCCGATTAGCTAACTATGGCTACACCTTC. This chain uses TRBV27 with TRBJ1-2; D unclear. Germline lookup yields CDR1 MNHEY and CDR2 SMNVEV (reference sequence). The germline V and J ends were trimmed by 2 bases and 0 bases, with 10 bases remaining between them. The CDR3 sequence is 15 residues long.

The chain carries TRBV5-1 and TRBJ2-7; 12 bases map to TRBD1. CDR3 length: 15 amino acids. V dropped 0 bases and J dropped 5; count of bases not matched to a gene: 3. Germline V gene sequence: CDR1 SGHRS, CDR2 YFSETQ. CDR3 sequence: CASSLVGQGAHEQYF. The CDR3 DNA sequence: TGCGCCAGCAGCTTGGTGGGACAGGGGGCCCACGAGCAGTACTTC.

This clone appeared once. The chain links TRBV27 to TRBJ2-7; 7 nucleotides line up with TRBD1. This CDR3 spans 14 amino acids. The V and J ends lost 3 bases and 0 bases, in that order; junction bases with no gene match: 2. Germline CDR1 and CDR2: MNHEY and SMNVEV (reference sequence). The CDR3 nucleotides are TGTGCCAGCAGTTTCCGGGACAGCTCCTACGAGCAGTACTTC. Translated: CASSFRDSSYEQYF.

The J gene is TRBJ1-2, the V gene TRBV6-5, with TRBD1 matching 7 bases. The length of the CDR3 is 15 residues. Germline CDR1 is MNHEY and CDR2 is SVGAGI. The junction had 10 bases not matched to a gene; V was cut back by 6 bases and J by 3 bases. Written as DNA, the CDR3 is TGTGCCAGCAGCACTACGAGACAGGGAGACTATGGCTACACCTTC. Translating it yields CASSTTRQGDYGYTF.

This clone was counted a single time. The chain uses TRBV6-1 and TRBJ1-1; D is unclear. This CDR3 comprises 18 residues. CDR1 and CDR2 from the germline V gene are MNHNS and SASEGT. V dropped 4 bases and J dropped 0 bases, with 21 bases sitting between them. The CDR3 spells CASSGRRIQRVMNTEAFF. In nucleotides, the CDR3 is TGTGCCAGCAGTGGACGCCGTATCCAGAGAGTAATGAACACTGAAGCTTTCTTT.

The chain has TRBV6-1 and TRBJ1-1; D unclear. The CDR3 is 15 amino acids. V dropped 2 bases and J dropped 2 bases, with 12 bases sitting between them. From germline, CDR1 is MNHNS and CDR2 SASEGT. CDR3 sequence (DNA): TGTGCCAGCAGTGAATTTTCGGAAATAAACACTGAAGCTTTCTTT. Protein sequence: CASSEFSEINTEAFF.

This clone was observed a single time. V and J are TRBV13 and TRBJ2-7, with 7 nucleotides matching TRBD2. The trim removed 0 bases at V and 5 bases at J, leaving 4 bases unmatched. Per the germline V gene, CDR1 is PRHDT and CDR2 is FYEKMQ (reference sequence). The CDR3 sequence is 14 residues long. DNA of the CDR3: TGTGCCAGCAGCTTAGGCGGGAGGATCCACGAGCAGTACTTC. Residues: CASSLGGRIHEQYF.

This clone was found a few times. The rearrangement links TRBV24-1 to TRBJ1-2; D is unresolved. Germline CDR1 KGHDR, CDR2 SFDVKD. V was cut by 5 bases and J by 2 bases, with 11 bases left in between. The CDR3 has 14 amino acids. The CDR3 here is CATSGLGRNYGYTF. DNA for the CDR3: TGTGCCACCAGTGGTTTAGGAAGGAACTATGGCTACACCTTC.

The chain carries TRBV27 and TRBJ1-6, with 8 bases fitting TRBD1. Germline lookup yields CDR1 MNHEY and CDR2 SMNVEV (reference sequence). Unmatched junction bases numbered 5, after V lost 7 bases and J lost 0 bases. The CDR3 has 16 residues. CDR3 region: CASTTGQGSYNSPLHF. Here the CDR3 DNA reads TGTGCCAGCACCACCGGACAGGGCTCCTATAATTCACCCCTCCACTTT.

V gene TRBV28 combines with J gene TRBJ2-7; 7 positions match TRBD1. The CDR3 covers 15 residues. V lost 4 bases, J lost 0 bases, and 6 bases stayed unmatched. Germline values: CDR1 MDHEN, CDR2 SYDVKM. The CDR3 DNA is TGTGCCAGCAGTTCCCCCCGGGACAGCTCCTACGAGCAGTACTTC. Amino acids: CASSSPRDSSYEQYF.